Shown below are 26 T cell receptor beta chains from a single sample sequenced in a study of blood T cell repertoires in COVID-19. Sequenced by immunoSEQ multiplex PCR; TCRdb stores in-frame clones only, minus some. The sample lists around 56,000 clones, roughly 80% occurring once. The source material was peripheral blood. The receptor source for this set is a man aged 55 to 70 with acute or convalescent COVID-19.

This chain connects TRBV5-1 to TRBJ2-1, with TRBD2 matching 7 bases. Germline V gene data show CDR1 as SGHRS and CDR2 as YFSETQ. V was pared by 4 bases and J by 7 bases, with 5 bases of the junction left unmatched. This CDR3 comprises 13 residues. The CDR3 spells CASSDGEGNEQFF. Here the CDR3 DNA reads TGCGCCAGCAGCGACGGGGAGGGGAATGAGCAGTTCTTC.

This chain links TRBV14 with TRBJ1-4; D gene unclear. Looked up from germline, CDR1 is SGHDN and CDR2 is FVKESK. V was cut by 4 bases and J by 7 bases, with 10 bases left in between. The CDR3 is made up of 13 amino acids. CDR3 DNA sequence: TGTGCCAGCAGCCCCCGGGTTGGTGAAAAACTGTTTTTT. Amino acids: CASSPRVGEKLFF.

The chain links TRBV5-1 to TRBJ2-7; TRBD1 might be the D (6 bases). V was cut by 4 bases and J by 2 bases, with 19 bases left in between. The CDR3 totals 16 residues. Germline CDR1 reads SGHRS; CDR2 reads YFSETQ. The CDR3 sequence: CASSPGGQWTTYEQYF. As DNA, the CDR3 is TGCGCCAGCAGCCCGGGTGGACAGTGGACGACCTACGAGCAGTACTTC.

This chain links TRBV6-5 with TRBJ1-2, with D possibly TRBD1 on 6 matching bases. Germline V gives CDR1 MNHEY, CDR2 SVGAGI. This CDR3 contains 13 residues. Between the trimmed V and J ends, which lost 5 bases and 8 bases, there was a span of 15 bases. CDR3 sequence: CASSQGYRDGYTF. As DNA, the CDR3 is TGTGCCAGCAGTCAGGGGTACAGGGACGGCTACACCTTC.

Here the CDR3 DNA reads TGTGCCAGCAGTGGGGTAACGACGGGCGAGCAGTACTTC. It is translated as CASSGVTTGEQYF. V is TRBV2 and J is TRBJ2-7; D is ambiguous. Trimming removed 4 bases at V and 6 bases at J, with 13 bases between. The CDR3 spans 13 residues. Germline CDR1 reads SNHLY; CDR2 reads FYNNEI. Full variable domain (missing parts from reference TRBV2 and TRBJ2-7): EPEVTQTPSHQVTQMGQEVILRCVPISNHLYFYWYRQILGQKVEFLVSFYNNEISEKSEIFDDQFSVERPDGSNFTLKIRSTKLEDSAMYFCASSGVTTGEQYFGPGTRLTVT.

The chain combines TRBV5-1 with TRBJ2-3; D perhaps matches TRBD2 (5 bases). V was clipped by 0 bases and J by 3 bases, with 11 bases between them. This CDR3 region has 15 residues. Germline values: CDR1 SGHRS, CDR2 YFSETQ. In DNA, the CDR3 is TGCGCCAGCAGCTTGGGAGGGATGAGAACAGATACGCAGTATTTT. Residues: CASSLGGMRTDTQYF.

This chain connects TRBV30 to TRBJ2-1; 7 bases line up with TRBD1. The CDR3 has 14 amino acids. J was trimmed by 6 bases and V by 3 bases; bases with no gene match: 8. Germline V lookup: CDR1 GTSNPN, CDR2 SVGIG (reference sequence). The DNA of the CDR3 is TGTGCCTGGAGCCGGGACAGTATTGTCAATGAGCAGTTCTTC. Translation gives CAWSRDSIVNEQFF.

The J gene is TRBJ1-2, the V gene TRBV6-5; no firm D call. From germline, CDR1 is MNHEY and CDR2 SVGAGI. Trimming removed 8 bases from V and 1 base from J, with 14 bases in between. The CDR3 runs 14 residues. Written as DNA, the CDR3 is TGTGCCAGCCTCCCTCGTCTGAGTAACTATGGCTACACCTTC. Its translation: CASLPRLSNYGYTF.

This clone has just a few counts. J is TRBJ1-2 and V is TRBV9, with D hard to call. V shed 0 bases and J shed 4 bases, with 19 bases lying between them. CDR1 and CDR2 from the germline V gene are SGDLS and YYNGEE. The CDR3 runs 17 residues. The DNA for the CDR3 is TGTGCCAGCAGCGTAGACCAAACGGCCCGGGTGGGCTATGGCTACACCTTC. Amino acid sequence: CASSVDQTARVGYGYTF.

The chain recombines TRBV21-1 with TRBJ2-7; the table's D call, TRBD2, has no DNA check behind it. TRBV21-1 is reported as a pseudogene. The CDR3 runs to 16 residues. The CDR3 DNA reads TGTGCCAGCAGCAAAGGGGAGGACACCCTCTCCTACGAGCAGTACTTC. Protein sequence: CASSKGEDTLSYEQYF.

This clone was recorded a few times. This chain joins TRBV25-1 and TRBJ2-3; 12 bases fit TRBD2. This CDR3 is built from 15 residues. V lost 4 bases to trimming and J lost 5 bases; unmatched junction nucleotides: 4. From germline, CDR1 is MGHDK and CDR2 SYGVNS. CDR3 amino acids: CASSGLAGAEDTQYF. CDR3 in DNA: TGTGCCAGCAGTGGACTAGCGGGGGCCGAAGATACGCAGTATTTT.

V usage is TRBV20-1 and J usage is TRBJ1-2; D gene uncertain. Looked up from germline, CDR1 is DFQATT and CDR2 is SNEGSKA (reference sequence). The CDR3 covers 11 residues. V was pared by 5 bases and J by 8 bases, with 12 bases between. The chain's CDR3 is CSAPKTGGYTF. The DNA for the CDR3 is TGCAGTGCTCCGAAGACGGGGGGCTACACCTTC.

The chain has TRBV18 and TRBJ1-4, with TRBD1 matching over 9 bases. The length of the CDR3 is 16 residues. Trimming cost V 6 bases and J 8 bases; bases outside gene matches: 13. CDR1 and CDR2 from the germline V gene are KGHSH and LQKENI. The DNA for the CDR3 is TGTGCCAGCTCCCGCCGTCTGGGACAGGGCGAGGAAAAACTGTTTTTT. This gives the protein CASSRRLGQGEEKLFF.

J is TRBJ1-2 and V is TRBV6-5; 7 bases agree with TRBD1. The junction had 3 bases not matched to a gene; V was cut back by 4 bases and J by 4 bases. CDR1 and CDR2 from the germline V gene are MNHEY and SVGAGI. The CDR3 covers 13 residues. CDR3 DNA sequence: TGTGCCAGCAGTTTGGACAGGTTCTATGGCTACACCTTC. Translated: CASSLDRFYGYTF.

This chain connects TRBV30 to TRBJ2-3; 7 nucleotides line up with TRBD1. The germline V gene encodes CDR1 GTSNPN and CDR2 SVGIG (reference sequence). This CDR3 is 15 amino acids long. V lost 4 bases to trimming and J lost 3 bases; unmatched junction nucleotides: 10. The CDR3 region is CAWNPWETGTDTQYF. The CDR3 nucleotides read TGTGCCTGGAACCCTTGGGAGACAGGGACAGATACGCAGTATTTT.

V and J are TRBV29-1 and TRBJ2-1; TRBD2 matches at 10 bases. CDR1 SQVTM and CDR2 ANQGSEA come from the germline V gene. V lost 7 bases to trimming and J lost 6 bases; unmatched junction nucleotides: 15. This CDR3 contains 16 residues. In DNA form, the CDR3 reads TGCAGCGCATTGGAGCACGAGCGGGGGGGCTCCAATGAGCAGTTCTTC. It encodes CSALEHERGGSNEQFF.

This clone was counted once. This chain connects TRBV5-4 to TRBJ2-7; no clear D. V gave up 0 bases and J gave up 3 bases, with 4 bases separating them. Looked up from germline, CDR1 is SGHNT and CDR2 is YYREEE (reference sequence). The CDR3 runs 12 residues. This chain's CDR3 is CASSLGGYEQYF. CDR3 DNA sequence: TGTGCCAGCAGCTTGGGCGGCTACGAGCAGTACTTC.

This rearrangement joins TRBV19 to TRBJ1-5; 8 bases map to TRBD1. V was clipped by 5 bases and J by 3 bases; unmatched bases: 12. Germline loops: CDR1 LNHDA, CDR2 SQIVND (reference sequence). The CDR3 length is 17 residues. As DNA, the CDR3 is TGTGCCAGTAGTGCCATCAGGGGGCTCTGGGACAATCAGCCCCAGCATTTT. Translated: CASSAIRGLWDNQPQHF.

This chain links TRBV29-1 with TRBJ2-7; D may be TRBD1 (6 bases). The length of the CDR3 is 12 residues. CDR1 and CDR2 (germline): SQVTM, ANQGSEA. V was clipped by 6 bases and J by 1 base, with 10 bases between them. CDR3 nucleotide sequence: TGCAGCGTCGGACAGAATTCCTACGAGCAGTACTTC. This encodes CSVGQNSYEQYF.

J is TRBJ2-2 and V is TRBV5-5, with TRBD2 identical over 11 bases. V dropped 5 bases and J dropped 4; count of bases not matched to a gene: 13. CDR1 and CDR2 from the germline V gene are SGHKS and YYEKEE (reference sequence). The CDR3 is 18 residues long. The CDR3: CASRTQAPSGGSTGELFF. CDR3 bases: TGTGCCAGCAGGACCCAAGCTCCTAGCGGGGGGTCCACCGGGGAGCTGTTTTTT.

J is TRBJ2-3 and V is TRBV7-9; 7 bases agree with TRBD1. The CDR3 spans 12 residues. Germline values: CDR1 SEHNR, CDR2 FQNEAQ (reference sequence). The J segment lost 1 base and the V segment lost 11 bases, leaving 3 bases of the junction unmatched. The CDR3 is CAVDRGTDTQYF. CDR3 coding DNA: TGTGCCGTTGACAGGGGCACAGATACGCAGTATTTT.

This clone was seen only a few times. This chain links TRBV29-1 with TRBJ1-1; D is ambiguous. This CDR3 is built from 13 residues. Deletions cut 4 bases from V and 1 base from J, with 10 bases between. The germline CDR1 and CDR2 sequences are SQVTM and ANQGSEA. CDR3 amino acids: CSVVAQPNTEAFF. The DNA for the CDR3 is TGCAGCGTTGTAGCGCAGCCGAACACTGAAGCTTTCTTT.

The CDR3 region is CAWRRTGGVYGYTF. CDR3 sequence (DNA): TGTGCCTGGAGACGGACAGGGGGCGTCTATGGCTACACCTTC. The gene calls are TRBV30 and TRBJ1-2; TRBD1 agrees at 11 bases. V was pared by 3 bases and J by 4 bases, with 4 bases of the junction left unmatched. The CDR3 covers 14 residues. Germline V gene data show CDR1 as GTSNPN and CDR2 as SVGIG (reference sequence).

The rearrangement links TRBV11-2 to TRBJ1-1; 7 nucleotides align to TRBD1. Trimming removed 7 bases from V and 8 bases from J; junction bases left unmatched: 16. Germline CDR1 SGHAT, CDR2 FQNNGV. This CDR3 comprises 15 residues. CDR3 sequence reads: CASILSLGQPWEAFF. CDR3 in DNA: TGTGCCAGCATCCTTTCCCTGGGACAGCCTTGGGAAGCTTTCTTT.

The J gene is TRBJ1-6, the V gene TRBV6-5; D is uncertain. The CDR3 length is 12 residues. The germline V and J ends were trimmed by 5 bases and 7 bases, with 6 bases remaining between them. Germline CDR1 and CDR2: MNHEY and SVGAGI. The CDR3 DNA is TGTGCCAGCAGTCCCCCGAATTCACCCCTCCACTTT. This sequence encodes CASSPPNSPLHF.

As concerns this clone: One junction end disagrees with the germline gene, perhaps due to a read error. The V and J genes are TRBV25-1 and TRBJ2-2; D may be TRBD2 (6 bases). CDR1 is MGHDK, CDR2 SYGVNS, per germline. This CDR3 has 16 amino acids. The CDR3 DNA sequence: TGTGCCAGCAGCGAATCGGGGGTTCTGGGCACCGGGGAGCTGTTTTTT. It is translated as CASSESGVLGTGELFF.